These 6 T cell receptor beta chains share one sample of origin, sequenced in a study of Graves' ophthalmopathy and Graves' hyperthyroidism. RNA transcripts yielded amplified TCR beta CDR3 regions. HTBI-primed first-round RT-PCR preceded second-round multiplex PCR. TCRdb reprocessed the multiplex PCR reads with MiXCR, giving one entry per CDR3 protein. The repertoire holds 150,000 to 200,000 distinct CDR3 sequences, roughly 36% seen once, with about 8.2% in the top ten. The sequencing sample was made of peripheral blood. The receptors here all came from a man aged 25-45 years with Graves' ophthalmopathy.

This clonotype was found many times. The chain couples TRBV6-2 or TRBV6-3 to TRBJ1-1; 7 nucleotides agree with TRBD1. The germline CDR1 and CDR2 sequences are MNHEY and SVGEGT. Unmatched junction bases numbered 5, after V lost 9 bases and J lost 1 base. The CDR3 spans 13 residues. CDR3 in DNA: TGTGCCAGTGGGGACAGCTCGAACACTGAAGCTTTCTTT. It codes for CASGDSSNTEAFF.

CDR3 sequence reads: CASSLTGGGYGYTF. CDR3 bases: TGTGCCAGCAGCTTAACCGGGGGCGGCTATGGCTACACCTTC. The J gene is TRBJ1-2, the V gene TRBV11-2; tentatively, D is TRBD1 (6 bases). Per germline, CDR1 SGHAT and CDR2 FQNNGV. The CDR3 is 14 residues long. Trimming removed 2 bases from V and 4 bases from J, with 11 bases in between.

V is TRBV12-3 or TRBV12-4 and J is TRBJ1-1; no definite D call. There are 12 residues in the CDR3. V was pared by 3 bases and J by 8 bases, with 10 bases between. As DNA, the CDR3 is TGTGCCAGCAGTTTGTCTACTTCGGAAGCTTTCTTT. Translation: CASSLSTSEAFF.

At least ten counts were recorded for this clonotype. The genes are TRBV6-2 or TRBV6-3 and TRBJ1-6; tentative D call: TRBD1 (5 bases). This CDR3 has 15 amino acids. Germline V gives CDR1 MNHEY, CDR2 SVGEGT. V was pared by 5 bases and J by 7 bases, with 15 bases between. The CDR3 region has the DNA TGTGCCAGCAGTCCATACAGGATCGTGAATTCACCCCTCCACTTT. Translating it yields CASSPYRIVNSPLHF.

This clonotype was found many times. The chain couples TRBV6-5 to TRBJ1-2; TRBD1 matches 7 bases. The J segment lost 4 bases and the V segment lost 2 bases, leaving 7 bases of the junction unmatched. Germline lookup yields CDR1 MNHEY and CDR2 SVGAGI. The CDR3 totals 15 residues. This chain's CDR3 is CASSYGQGGSYGYTF. The CDR3 region has the DNA TGTGCCAGCAGTTACGGCCAGGGGGGGAGCTATGGCTACACCTTC.

This clonotype was seen repeatedly, ten times or more. The chain employs TRBV7-8 and TRBJ2-2, with TRBD2 as a possible D gene (5 bases). The CDR3 sequence is 12 residues long. V dropped 3 bases and J dropped 8 bases, with 7 bases sitting between them. Germline lookup yields CDR1 SGHVS and CDR2 FQNEAQ. CDR3 loop: CASSFREGELFF. The CDR3 nucleotides read TGTGCCAGCAGCTTTCGGGAAGGGGAGCTGTTTTTT.